What follows describes a single TCR beta chain. The sample originates from a study of regulatory T cells in long-lasting Graves disease. iRepertoire HTBI primers and Arm-PCR of CDR3 regions built TCR beta libraries. TCRdb ran MiXCR on the multiplex PCR reads and lists one entry per CDR3 protein. Of about 530,000 distinct CDR3 sequences listed, 15% to 20% are singletons. CDR1 and CDR2 (germline): SNHLY, FYNNEI. This CDR3 has 14 amino acids. V was cut by 2 bases and J by 3 bases, with 8 bases left in between. Time point noted: newly diagnosed GD, antithyroid drugs for less than 3 months. Construction of the TCR library relied on RNA isolated from PBMCs. The same sample was also used in a study of T cells in Graves' hyperthyroidism and ophthalmopathy.

The sequence derives from a woman aged 35-60 years with Graves disease. Specimen: peripheral blood mononuclear cells (PBMCs), collected at new diagnosis, from a patient treated with antithyroid drugs. The gene calls are TRBV2 and TRBJ2-1, with D unresolved. DNA for the CDR3: TGTGCCAGCAGTGAAAAGAGCTTCTACAATGAGCAGTTCTTC. Its protein is CASSEKSFYNEQFF. The entire variable domain, with the rest obtained from reference TRBV2 and TRBJ2-1, is as follows: EPEVTQTPSHQVTQMGQEVILRCVPISNHLYFYWYRQILGQKVEFLVSFYNNEISEKSEIFDDQFSVERPDGSNFTLKIRSTKLEDSAMYFCASSEKSFYNEQFFGPGTRLTVL.